A selection of T cell receptor beta chains follows, all from one sample in a study of vaccination effects on CD4 cells after COVID-19. TCRdb's copy holds only in-frame clones and misses some; the assay was immunoSEQ multiplex PCR. The sample holds 15,000 to 20,000 clones, about four fifths seen once. Their cognate antigens are unknown. The material was CD4+ T cells from PBMCs cultured with SARS-CoV-2 spike peptides, obtained after COVID-19 vaccination. The origin of the receptors is a human donor who had a prior SARS-CoV-2 infection. The CDR3 runs from the conserved cysteine through the conserved F or W. A D gene is named only where the DNA matches it firmly. A clone size is listed for some rows: how often the clone was seen (once, few, many), or a class if it is expanded.

TRBJ1-2	once	TRBD1	TRBV5-1	15	CASSPGTGGGYGYTF	TGCGCCAGCAGCCCAGGGACAGGGGGAGGCTATGGCTACACCTTC
TRBJ1-1	.	.	TRBV19	13	CASSPAGGPEAFF	TGTGCCAGTAGCCCCGCTGGGGGCCCTGAAGCTTTCTTT
TRBJ2-3	.	.	TRBV5-4	14	CASSMTASTDTQYF	TGTGCCAGCAGCATGACAGCCAGCACAGATACGCAGTATTTT
TRBJ1-2	.	TRBD1	TRBV7-9	15	CASSLGSGTEYGYTF	TGTGCCAGCAGCTTAGGGTCCGGGACAGAGTATGGCTACACCTTC
TRBJ2-7	.	TRBD1	TRBV27	14	CASSRQGLVYEQYF	TGTGCCAGCTCAAGACAGGGGTTAGTGTACGAGCAGTACTTC
TRBJ2-7	.	TRBD2	TRBV11-1	15	CASSLRGAQAYEQYF	TGTGCCAGCAGCTTGCGGGGGGCACAAGCCTACGAGCAGTACTTC
TRBJ1-6	.	.	TRBV11-3	14	CASSFAGNNSPLHF	TGTGCCAGCAGCTTCGCGGGTAACAATTCACCCCTCCACTTT
TRBJ1-1	.	.	TRBV7-3	14	CASSLLGVNTEAFF	TGTGCCAGCAGCTTGCTGGGGGTGAACACTGAAGCTTTCTTT
TRBJ2-5	.	.	TRBV18	13	CASSPAAQETQYF	TGTGCCAGCTCACCAGCAGCGCAAGAGACCCAGTACTTC
TRBJ2-3	.	.	TRBV7-9	12	CASSLVPDTQYF	TGTGCCAGCAGCTTAGTACCAGATACGCAGTATTTT
TRBJ1-6	few	.	TRBV19	13	CASQGTYNSPLHF	TGTGCCAGTCAGGGGACTTATAATTCACCCCTCCACTTT
TRBJ2-7	.	.	TRBV4-3	13	CASSQRVYHEQYF	TGCGCCAGCAGCCAACGAGTTTACCACGAGCAGTACTTC
TRBJ2-7	once	.	TRBV4-1	13	CASSRYRLNEQYF	TGCGCCAGCAGCCGATACCGCCTGAACGAGCAGTACTTC
TRBJ2-3	.	.	TRBV7-9	16	CASSLAIVGGTDTQYF	TGTGCCAGCAGCTTAGCTATTGTTGGGGGCACAGATACGCAGTATTTT
TRBJ1-2	.	.	TRBV28	15	CASSLGVGAINGYTF	TGTGCCAGCAGTTTGGGGGTGGGTGCGATTAATGGCTACACCTTC
TRBJ2-4	.	TRBD1	TRBV7-3	13	CASSLGQGDPQYF	TGTGCCAGCAGCTTGGGGCAGGGGGATCCTCAGTACTTC
TRBJ2-1	.	.	TRBV11-3	13	CASSFLGNNEQFF	TGTGCCAGCAGCTTCTTGGGAAACAATGAGCAGTTCTTC
TRBJ1-2	.	.	TRBV20-1	15	CSVSHRLVGGYGYTF	TGCAGTGTTAGTCACCGGCTAGTCGGGGGATATGGCTACACCTTC
TRBJ1-6	.	.	TRBV27	14	CASSFGRADSPLHF	TGTGCCAGCAGTTTCGGACGGGCAGATTCACCCCTCCACTTT
TRBJ2-5	.	TRBD1	TRBV9	14	CASSVRTGEETQYF	TGTGCCAGCAGCGTTAGGACAGGGGAAGAGACCCAGTACTTC
TRBJ1-2	.	.	TRBV10-2	17	CASSETASGATNYGYTF	TGCGCCAGCAGTGAGACGGCGAGCGGGGCTACTAACTATGGCTACACCTTC
TRBJ2-7	few	.	TRBV4-3	18	CASSQGGYHQRSSYEQYF	TGCGCCAGCAGCCAAGGGGGTTATCATCAGCGGAGCTCCTACGAGCAGTACTTC
TRBJ2-1	once	.	TRBV6-5	14	CASNHGHSYNEQFF	TGTGCCAGCAATCATGGACACTCCTACAATGAGCAGTTCTTC
TRBJ1-2	.	.	TRBV7-2	13	CASSLETSRGYTF	TGTGCCAGCAGCTTAGAAACGTCGAGAGGCTACACCTTC
TRBJ1-2	few	.	TRBV7-9	13	CASSLGGAGGYTF	TGTGCCAGCAGCTTAGGGGGGGCTGGTGGCTACACCTTC
TRBJ2-3	.	.	TRBV28	14	CASSYFGGTDTQYF	TGTGCCAGCAGTTACTTTGGGGGCACAGATACGCAGTATTTT
TRBJ2-5	.	TRBD1	TRBV27	13	CASSRTGQETQYF	TGTGCCAGCAGTCGGACAGGTCAAGAGACCCAGTACTTC
TRBJ1-4	once	.	TRBV15	16	CATSSDGWTLNEKLFF	TGTGCCACCAGCAGTGACGGTTGGACTCTTAATGAAAAACTGTTTTTT
TRBJ1-2	.	TRBD1	TRBV7-2	15	CASSSRTGGADGYTF	TGTGCCAGCAGCTCCCGGACAGGGGGCGCGGATGGCTACACCTTC
TRBJ1-3	.	.	TRBV6-6	11	CATQAGNTIYF	TGTGCCACACAGGCTGGAAACACCATATATTTT
TRBJ2-3	.	.	TRBV5-5	17	CASSLGPRQGGTDTQYF	TGTGCCAGCAGCTTGGGCCCACGACAGGGAGGAACAGATACGCAGTATTTT
TRBJ2-3	.	TRBD2	TRBV7-9	14	CASTWGTSADTQYF	TGTGCCAGCACCTGGGGGACTAGCGCCGATACGCAGTATTTT
TRBJ2-1	.	.	TRBV11-3	14	CASSLAGAYNEQFF	TGTGCCAGCAGTCTTGCGGGCGCTTACAATGAGCAGTTCTTC
TRBJ2-5	.	TRBD2	TRBV6-2/TRBV6-3	17	CASSWGLSSGDQETQYF	TGTGCCAGCAGTTGGGGCCTGAGTAGCGGGGATCAAGAGACCCAGTACTTC
TRBJ1-2	.	TRBD1	TRBV5-1	15	CASSRTGLGGDGYTF	TGCGCCAGCAGCAGGACAGGTTTAGGTGGGGATGGCTACACCTTC
TRBJ1-3	.	.	TRBV5-4	15	CASSLGGAPGNTIYF	TGTGCCAGCAGCTTGGGGGGAGCCCCTGGAAACACCATATATTTT
TRBJ1-6	.	.	TRBV27	15	CASSILPGANSPLHF	TGTGCCAGCTCCATTCTACCGGGCGCGAATTCACCCCTCCACTTT
TRBJ2-3	.	.	TRBV5-1	14	CASTLLASTDTQYF	TGCGCCAGCACCCTCCTAGCTAGCACAGATACGCAGTATTTT
TRBJ2-3	.	.	TRBV30	13	CAWSVSGRNTQYF	TGTGCCTGGAGTGTTTCGGGACGCAATACGCAGTATTTT
TRBJ2-5	.	.	TRBV5-4	17	CASRGGGLRGHQETQYF	TGTGCCAGCAGGGGTGGTGGGCTGCGGGGACATCAAGAGACCCAGTACTTC
TRBJ2-3	.	TRBD2	TRBV5-4	16	CASSPEGRASTDTQYF	TGTGCCAGCAGCCCCGAAGGGAGGGCAAGCACAGATACGCAGTATTTT
TRBJ2-1	.	.	TRBV6-6	16	CASSPRGIGSYNEQFF	TGTGCCAGCAGTCCCCGGGGGATTGGATCCTACAATGAGCAGTTCTTC
TRBJ2-7	medium-sized	.	TRBV6-5	13	CASTSGTLYEQYF	TGTGCCAGCACCTCCGGGACACTGTACGAGCAGTACTTC
TRBJ1-3	medium-sized	.	TRBV7-6	15	CASSLRGRSGNTIYF	TGTGCCAGCAGCCTCAGGGGTAGATCTGGAAACACCATATATTTT